These 11 T cell receptor beta chains were sequenced from one sample in a study of early T cells in non-severe SARS-CoV-2 infection. TCRdb re-analysed the 5' RACE reads in MiXCR, keeping a single row per CDR3 protein. In the table there are 80,000 to 95,000 distinct CDR3 sequences, roughly 14% of which are singletons. The specimen sequenced was whole blood. The receptors derive from an adult who was a healthcare worker with PCR-confirmed SARS-CoV-2 infection or an uninfected control (not recorded which).

This clonotype was seen ten or more times. This chain joins TRBV7-9 and TRBJ2-3; 14 nucleotides match TRBD2. J was trimmed by 6 bases and V by 4 bases; bases with no gene match: 3. Germline assignment: CDR1 SEHNR and CDR2 FQNEAQ (reference sequence). The CDR3 is 15 residues long. CDR3 in amino acids: CASSYGTSGGDTQYF. DNA of the CDR3: TGTGCCAGCAGCTACGGGACTAGCGGGGGTGATACGCAGTATTTT.

The chain is built from TRBV30 and TRBJ2-2; D is undetermined. The CDR3 extends over 14 amino acids. From germline, CDR1 is GTSNPN and CDR2 SVGIG (reference sequence). V dropped 2 bases and J dropped 5 bases, with 12 bases sitting between them. The CDR3 sequence: CAWSRLFGTGELFF. DNA of the CDR3: TGTGCCTGGAGTCGACTCTTTGGTACCGGGGAGCTGTTTTTT.

This clonotype came up a few times. The chain carries TRBV29-1 and TRBJ2-1; a possible D gene is TRBD2 (6 bases). V was pared by 3 bases and J by 13 bases, with 16 bases between. The CDR3 spans 12 residues. Germline-derived CDR1 and CDR2 are SQVTM and ANQGSEA. The CDR3 DNA is TGCAGCGTTGATTATTTGGGGGGTAATCAGTTCTTC. It specifies CSVDYLGGNQFF.

This clonotype has a handful of counts. This rearrangement joins TRBV14 to TRBJ1-2, with D unresolved. CDR3 length equals 16 residues. Germline V gene sequence: CDR1 SGHDN, CDR2 FVKESK. V dropped 3 bases and J dropped 0 bases, with 14 bases sitting between them. The DNA of the CDR3 is TGTGCCAGCAGCCAGGGATGGACGGCTCCTAACTATGGCTACACCTTC. This translates into CASSQGWTAPNYGYTF.

This clonotype showed up just once. The chain employs TRBV6-2 or TRBV6-3 and TRBJ1-1; unclear D gene. V lost 6 bases and J 2 bases, leaving 13 bases between the germline ends. Germline CDR1 and CDR2: MNHEY and SVGEGT. The CDR3 runs 14 residues. CDR3 protein: CASRLLTANTEAFF. The CDR3 nucleotides are TGTGCCAGCAGACTCCTGACGGCAAACACTGAAGCTTTCTTT.

This rearrangement joins TRBV7-8 to TRBJ2-1, with 10 positions matching TRBD1. CDR1 is SGHVS and CDR2 is FQNEAQ in the germline V gene. CDR3 length: 14 amino acids. J was trimmed by 6 bases and V by 3 bases; bases with no gene match: 2. This CDR3 reads CASSLGQGPNEQFF. The CDR3 DNA reads as TGTGCCAGCAGCTTGGGACAGGGGCCCAATGAGCAGTTCTTC.

The table lists this clonotype with a few counts. The chain couples TRBV6-1 to TRBJ2-3; TRBD2 is a possible D gene (5 bases). CDR1 is MNHNS, CDR2 SASEGT, per germline. The CDR3 consists of 13 residues. Trimming took 7 bases from V and 6 from J, leaving 14 bases between them. CDR3 sequence: CASTPRRGDTQYF. CDR3 in DNA: TGTGCCAGCACACCCAGGCGCGGGGATACGCAGTATTTT.

V gene TRBV12-3 or TRBV12-4 combines with J gene TRBJ1-2; tentative D call: TRBD1 (5 bases). The germline V and J ends were trimmed by 3 bases and 5 bases, with 13 bases remaining between them. This CDR3 has 14 amino acids. The CDR3 DNA reads as TGTGCCAGCAGTTTGGGCAGGGTGGGATATGGCTACACCTTC. It is translated as CASSLGRVGYGYTF.

This clonotype has a count of ten or more. The V and J genes are TRBV2 and TRBJ1-4, with 8 bases aligning to TRBD1. The CDR3 totals 14 residues. With 6 bases clipped from V and 6 bases from J, the junction kept 6 bases outside the gene matches. CDR1 is SNHLY, CDR2 FYNNEI, per germline. The CDR3 DNA is TGTGCCAGCAGGGACAGGGAAGAGGATGAAAAACTGTTTTTT. Protein: CASRDREEDEKLFF.

Only a few counts were recorded for this clonotype. The genes are TRBV6-6 and TRBJ2-3, with 9 bases matching TRBD1. This CDR3 has 16 amino acids. CDR1 and CDR2 from the germline V gene are MNHNY and SVGAGI (reference sequence). The V and J ends lost 6 bases and 4 bases, in that order; junction bases with no gene match: 11. CDR3 residues: CASSLGGQGYADTQYF. CDR3 nucleotide sequence: TGTGCCAGCAGCCTTGGAGGACAGGGGTACGCAGATACGCAGTATTTT.

In its sample, this clonotype was seen many times. This rearrangement joins TRBV12-3 or TRBV12-4 to TRBJ1-6; D might be TRBD1 (5 bases). With 5 bases removed from V and 6 bases from J, the gap between germline ends came to 14 bases. This CDR3 is 15 amino acids long. CDR3 DNA: TGTGCCAGCAGTCCCGAGGGACTCTTTAATTCACCCCTCCACTTT. Residues: CASSPEGLFNSPLHF.